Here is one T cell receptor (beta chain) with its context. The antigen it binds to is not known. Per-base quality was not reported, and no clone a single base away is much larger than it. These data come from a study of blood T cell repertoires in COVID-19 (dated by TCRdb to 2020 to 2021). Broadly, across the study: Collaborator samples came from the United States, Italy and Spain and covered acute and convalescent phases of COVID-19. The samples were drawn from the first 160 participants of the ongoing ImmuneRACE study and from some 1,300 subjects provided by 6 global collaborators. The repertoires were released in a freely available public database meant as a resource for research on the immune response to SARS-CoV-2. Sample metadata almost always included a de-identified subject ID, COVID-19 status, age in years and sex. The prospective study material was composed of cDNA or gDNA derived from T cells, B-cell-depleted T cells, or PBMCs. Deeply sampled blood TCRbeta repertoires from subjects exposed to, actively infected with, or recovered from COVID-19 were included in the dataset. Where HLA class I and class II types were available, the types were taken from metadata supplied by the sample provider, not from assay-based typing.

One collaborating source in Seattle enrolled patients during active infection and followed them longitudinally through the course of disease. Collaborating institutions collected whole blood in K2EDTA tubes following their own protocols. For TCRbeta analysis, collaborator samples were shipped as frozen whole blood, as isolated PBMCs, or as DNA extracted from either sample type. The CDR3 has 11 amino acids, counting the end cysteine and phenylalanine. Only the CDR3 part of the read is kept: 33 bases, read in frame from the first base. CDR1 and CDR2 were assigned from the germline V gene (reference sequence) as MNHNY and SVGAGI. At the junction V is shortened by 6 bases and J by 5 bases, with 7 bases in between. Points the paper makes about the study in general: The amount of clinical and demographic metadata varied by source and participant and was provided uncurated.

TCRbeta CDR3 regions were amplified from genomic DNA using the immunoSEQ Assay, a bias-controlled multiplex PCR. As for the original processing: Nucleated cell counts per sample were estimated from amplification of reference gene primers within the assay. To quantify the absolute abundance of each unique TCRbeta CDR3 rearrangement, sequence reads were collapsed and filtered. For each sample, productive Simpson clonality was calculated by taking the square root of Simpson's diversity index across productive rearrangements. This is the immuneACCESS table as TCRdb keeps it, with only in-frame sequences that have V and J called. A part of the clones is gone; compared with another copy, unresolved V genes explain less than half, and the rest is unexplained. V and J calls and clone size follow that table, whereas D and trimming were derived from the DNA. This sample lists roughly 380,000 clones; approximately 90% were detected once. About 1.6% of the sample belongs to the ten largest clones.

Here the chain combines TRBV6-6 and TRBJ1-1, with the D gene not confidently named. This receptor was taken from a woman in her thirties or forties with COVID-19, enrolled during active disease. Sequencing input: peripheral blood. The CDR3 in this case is CASSRSTEAFF. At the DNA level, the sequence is TGTGCCAGCAGCAGATCAACTGAAGCTTTCTTT.